Listed below are T cell receptor beta chains from one sample, sequenced in a study of blood T cells in healthy people across ages. TCRdb processed the 5' RACE reads anew with MiXCR; each CDR3 protein has one entry. The table has approximately 960,000 distinct CDR3 sequences, about 28% seen once. These same records also appear under a second study, on T cells of mothers and their children.

The sample taken for sequencing was blood. All receptors derive from a middle-aged woman in good health. The CDR3 runs from the conserved cysteine through the conserved F or W. A D gene is named only where the DNA matches it firmly. Size is omitted from some rows. Given values are once, few, many or a class for expanded clones.

v_call,j_call,d_call,clone_size,cdr3_nt,cdr3_aa
TRBV7-3,TRBJ2-1,TRBD2,many,TGTGCCAGCAGCAAGCGGGGGAAAGACAATGAGCAGTTCTTC,CASSKRGKDNEQFF
TRBV12-3/TRBV12-4,TRBJ1-5,.,.,TGTGCCAGCAGTTGGTTTGGAGGCAATCAGCCCCAGCATTTT,CASSWFGGNQPQHF
TRBV4-1,TRBJ2-2,.,.,TGCGCCAGCAGCCAAGATCCGGGAAGGCTGGCCGGGGAGCTGTTTTTT,CASSQDPGRLAGELFF
TRBV28,TRBJ2-7,.,.,TGTGCCAGCAGTTTCCCCGTAACCCGACGGAGCTACGAGCAGTACTTC,CASSFPVTRRSYEQYF
TRBV4-1,TRBJ2-1,.,many,TGCGCCAGCAGCCTTACAGGAATCTCCTACAATGAGCAGTTCTTC,CASSLTGISYNEQFF
TRBV7-3,TRBJ1-1,.,.,TGTGCCAGCAGCACTTGGCCAAACACTGAAGCTTTCTTT,CASSTWPNTEAFF
TRBV11-2,TRBJ2-3,.,.,TGTGCCAGCAGCTTAGAGTTCGGCAGGGACCGCACAGATACGCAGTATTTT,CASSLEFGRDRTDTQYF
TRBV2,TRBJ1-4,.,.,TGTGCCAGCAGTAGACAGAGCGGGCAGAATGAAAAACTGTTTTTT,CASSRQSGQNEKLFF
TRBV5-1,TRBJ2-7,TRBD1,once,TGCGCCAGCAGCTTGGGACAGGGCATGCACGAGCAGTACTTC,CASSLGQGMHEQYF
TRBV4-1,TRBJ2-3,TRBD1,many,TGCGCCAGCAGCCAGGAGGGACAGGGCAACACAGATACGCAGTATTTT,CASSQEGQGNTDTQYF
TRBV5-1,TRBJ2-5,.,many,TGCGCCAGCAGCTGGCGGGGCGAAGGGATAGAGACCCAGTACTTC,CASSWRGEGIETQYF
TRBV29-1,TRBJ2-7,TRBD1,many,TGCAGCGTTTTCTCCCGGACAGGGGGATACGAGCAGTACTTC,CSVFSRTGGYEQYF
TRBV7-6,TRBJ2-5,.,once,TGTGCCAGCAGCTCAGGGGACGGTACGGAGACCCAGTACTTC,CASSSGDGTETQYF
TRBV7-8,TRBJ2-7,TRBD2,many,TGTGCCAGCAGCTTAGAAAGCGGGGGCAACTCCTACGAGCAGTACTTC,CASSLESGGNSYEQYF
TRBV29-1,TRBJ1-2,TRBD1,many,TGCAGCGGCTCCGGGACAGGTTACTATGGCTACACCTTC,CSGSGTGYYGYTF
TRBV10-3,TRBJ1-2,.,.,TGTGCCACTGGACAGAGCAAAGCTAACTATGGCTACACCTTC,CATGQSKANYGYTF
TRBV28,TRBJ2-7,.,many,TGTGCCAGCAGTTCCCCCATCTTGGGCCGGGACCGAGCCTACGAGCAGTACTTC,CASSSPILGRDRAYEQYF
TRBV6-2/TRBV6-3,TRBJ2-5,.,many,TGTGCCAGCATCCGGGGAAGGGGAGAGACCCAGTACTTC,CASIRGRGETQYF
TRBV19,TRBJ2-4,.,.,TGTGCCAGTGGTAACAGCCAGATAGCCAAAAACATTCAGTACTTC,CASGNSQIAKNIQYF
TRBV4-3,TRBJ2-2,.,once,TGCGCCAGCAGGTCCCTGGGCGCCGGGGAGCTGTTTTTT,CASRSLGAGELFF
TRBV12-3/TRBV12-4,TRBJ1-1,.,.,TGTGCCAGCAGTTTATCGGGGGGCGGGAGGACTGAAGCTTTCTTT,CASSLSGGGRTEAFF
TRBV7-2,TRBJ2-1,TRBD2,.,TGTGCCAGCAGAGTGGGACTAGTGGGGAGAAATGAGCAGTTCTTC,CASRVGLVGRNEQFF
TRBV29-1,TRBJ2-1,.,.,TGCAGCGTAGAAGGGGACAAGAGCTCCTACAATGAGCAGTTCTTC,CSVEGDKSSYNEQFF
TRBV3-1,TRBJ1-1,.,.,TGTGCCAGCAGCCAAGTGGGGTACGGCACTGAAGCTTTCTTT,CASSQVGYGTEAFF
TRBV18,TRBJ2-3,.,.,TGTGCCAGCTCACCAGAGGCCGGAAGCACGGATACGCAGTATTTT,CASSPEAGSTDTQYF
TRBV2,TRBJ2-1,.,few,TGTGCCAGCAGTCGTCAGGCGACCTACAATGAGCAGTTCTTC,CASSRQATYNEQFF
TRBV12-3/TRBV12-4,TRBJ1-2,.,.,TGTGCCAGCACCTTAACCGGGGTTGGGAGCTATGGCTACACCTTC,CASTLTGVGSYGYTF
TRBV15,TRBJ2-2,.,.,TGTGCCACCAGCAGCTGGGGCGGCGGGGAGCTGTTTTTT,CATSSWGGGELFF
TRBV7-2,TRBJ2-1,TRBD2,.,TGTGCCAGCAGCGAGGTGCGGGGGTGGGATGAGCAGTTCTTC,CASSEVRGWDEQFF
TRBV20-1,TRBJ1-1,.,few,TGCAGTGCTAGAGGCTTGGGAGAGATGAACACTGAAGCTTTCTTT,CSARGLGEMNTEAFF
TRBV12-3/TRBV12-4,TRBJ1-2,TRBD1,.,TGTGCCAGCAGATCGACAGGGCGCAACTATGGCTACACCTTC,CASRSTGRNYGYTF
TRBV6-6,TRBJ1-5,.,.,TGTGCCAGCAGTTCCCCGAACAATCAGCCCCAGCATTTT,CASSSPNNQPQHF
TRBV7-2,TRBJ2-7,.,few,TGTGCCAGCAGCCGAGGGACTGTGGGTTTCGAGCAGTACTTC,CASSRGTVGFEQYF
TRBV11-2,TRBJ2-3,.,.,TGTGCCAGCAGCTTAGGCGGCACCCCTAGCACAGATACGCAGTATTTT,CASSLGGTPSTDTQYF
TRBV20-1,TRBJ1-2,.,many,TGCAGTGCTAATTCTCGACAAGATTATGGCTACACCTTC,CSANSRQDYGYTF
TRBV12-3/TRBV12-4,TRBJ1-1,TRBD1,.,TGTGCCAGCAGCCTGGGACAGGGGGCGGTTGAAGCTTTCTTT,CASSLGQGAVEAFF
TRBV5-6,TRBJ2-5,TRBD2,few,TGTGCCAGCAGCTTGGAATTGACGGGGGGGCAAGAGACCCAGTACTTC,CASSLELTGGQETQYF
TRBV7-2,TRBJ2-1,TRBD1,many,TGTGCCAGCAGCTTGGTTACAGGGGGTCGGGACAATGAGCAGTTCTTC,CASSLVTGGRDNEQFF
TRBV7-6,TRBJ2-7,TRBD2,many,TGTGCCAGCAGCTTAGGAGGGACGGGACTAGCTCCCAGGACCTACGAGCAGTACTTC,CASSLGGTGLAPRTYEQYF
TRBV7-9,TRBJ2-7,.,many,TGTGCCAGCAGCTCGAGGGCCTCCTACGAGCAGTACTTC,CASSSRASYEQYF
TRBV12-3/TRBV12-4,TRBJ1-4,TRBD1,.,TGTGCCAGCAGTCCCGGGACAGCTACTGAAAAACTGTTTTTT,CASSPGTATEKLFF
TRBV12-3/TRBV12-4,TRBJ2-2,TRBD2,many,TGTGCCAGCAACCGCCTAGCGGGGGAAGCCGGGGAGCTGTTTTTT,CASNRLAGEAGELFF
TRBV2,TRBJ2-1,TRBD2,.,TGTGCCAGCAGCCCTGGGCGGGAGAGCTTTAATGAGCAGTTCTTC,CASSPGRESFNEQFF
TRBV11-1,TRBJ2-1,TRBD2,many,TGTGCCAGCAGGATTGGGACTAGCGGGGGTTACAATGAGCAGTTCTTC,CASRIGTSGGYNEQFF
TRBV10-3,TRBJ1-6,TRBD1,many,TGTGCCATCAGTGGACGACAGGGGATCTCACCCCTCCACTTT,CAISGRQGISPLHF
TRBV24-1,TRBJ2-5,TRBD1,.,TGTGCCACCAGTGACCCGACAGGGGAAGGGGAGACCCAGTACTTC,CATSDPTGEGETQYF
TRBV7-9,TRBJ2-3,TRBD1,.,TGTGCCAGCAGTTCAACGACAGGGTTTAGCACAGATACGCAGTATTTT,CASSSTTGFSTDTQYF
TRBV20-1,TRBJ2-1,.,.,TGCAGTGCTCCCCTCGTATTCAATGAGCAGTTCTTC,CSAPLVFNEQFF
TRBV7-9,TRBJ2-1,TRBD2,few,TGTGCCAGCAGCCGACGGGGGGTTGGCTACAATGAGCAGTTCTTC,CASSRRGVGYNEQFF
TRBV7-3,TRBJ2-1,TRBD2,.,TGTGCCAGCAGCTCGGGACTAGCAAACAATGAGCAGTTCTTC,CASSSGLANNEQFF
TRBV19,TRBJ2-1,TRBD2,.,TGTGCCAGTAGTATTGGGGGACTAGAGCAGTTCTTC,CASSIGGLEQFF
TRBV18,TRBJ2-7,.,few,TGTGCCGGCTCACCAGGGGTCAGGACCTACGAGCAGTACTTC,CAGSPGVRTYEQYF
TRBV7-7,TRBJ1-1,TRBD1,.,TGTGCTAGCAGCCCTTATAGGACAGGGGGCCCTGAAGCTTTCTTT,CASSPYRTGGPEAFF
TRBV5-1,TRBJ2-7,TRBD1,.,TGCGCCAGCAGCTTGGAGGGGACAGGGGCTCTCGAGCAGTACTTC,CASSLEGTGALEQYF
TRBV4-2,TRBJ1-2,.,.,TGTGCCAGCAGCCCCACGGGGGTAGGAGGAACCCATGGCTACACCTTC,CASSPTGVGGTHGYTF
TRBV27,TRBJ2-5,.,many,TGTGCCAGCAGTCATAGAGGCGGGAACCAAGAGACCCAGTACTTC,CASSHRGGNQETQYF
TRBV20-1,TRBJ2-1,.,.,TGCAGTGCTGGAACTTTACAGGAAACCCTTCCAAGCTCCTACAATGAGCAGTTCTTC,CSAGTLQETLPSSYNEQFF
TRBV6-1,TRBJ2-5,TRBD2,few,TGTGCCAGCAGAATGGGACTAGCGGGGGAGACCCAGTACTTC,CASRMGLAGETQYF
TRBV7-9,TRBJ1-6,.,many,TGTGCCAGCAGCTTAGAGGGGGTTGGGTCACCCCTCCACTTT,CASSLEGVGSPLHF
TRBV6-5,TRBJ1-1,TRBD1,many,TGTGCCAGCAGTTACACCCCTACAGGGGGCAGAACTGAAGCTTTCTTT,CASSYTPTGGRTEAFF